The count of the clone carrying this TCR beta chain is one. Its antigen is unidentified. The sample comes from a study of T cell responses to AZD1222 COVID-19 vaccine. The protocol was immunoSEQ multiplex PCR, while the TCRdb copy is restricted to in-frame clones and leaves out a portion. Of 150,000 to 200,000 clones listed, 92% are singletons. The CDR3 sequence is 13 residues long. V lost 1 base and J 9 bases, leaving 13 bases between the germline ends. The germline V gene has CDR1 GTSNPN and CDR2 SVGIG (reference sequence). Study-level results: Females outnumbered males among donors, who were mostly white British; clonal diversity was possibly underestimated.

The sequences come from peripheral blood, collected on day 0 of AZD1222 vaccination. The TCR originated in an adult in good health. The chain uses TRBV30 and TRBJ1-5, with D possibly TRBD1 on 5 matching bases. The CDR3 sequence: CAWSERGFGPQHF. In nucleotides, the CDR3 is TGTGCCTGGAGTGAACGGGGGTTTGGGCCCCAGCATTTT.